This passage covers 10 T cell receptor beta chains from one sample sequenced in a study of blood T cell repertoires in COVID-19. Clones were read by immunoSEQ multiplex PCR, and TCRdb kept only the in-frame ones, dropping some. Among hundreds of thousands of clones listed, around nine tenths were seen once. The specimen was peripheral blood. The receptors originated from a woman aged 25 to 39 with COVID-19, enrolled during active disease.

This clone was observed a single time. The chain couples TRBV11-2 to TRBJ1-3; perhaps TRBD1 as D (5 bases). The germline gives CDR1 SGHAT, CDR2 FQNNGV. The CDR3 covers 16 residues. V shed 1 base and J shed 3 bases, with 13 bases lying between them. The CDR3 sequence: CASSLAKGELGNTIYF. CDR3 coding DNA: TGTGCCAGCAGCTTAGCCAAAGGGGAACTTGGAAACACCATATATTTT.

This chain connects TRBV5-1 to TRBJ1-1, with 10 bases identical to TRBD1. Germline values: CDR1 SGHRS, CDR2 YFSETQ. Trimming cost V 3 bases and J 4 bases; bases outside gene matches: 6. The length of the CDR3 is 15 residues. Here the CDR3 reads CASSYRTGGSTEAFF. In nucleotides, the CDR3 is TGCGCCAGCAGCTACCGGACAGGGGGAAGCACTGAAGCTTTCTTT.

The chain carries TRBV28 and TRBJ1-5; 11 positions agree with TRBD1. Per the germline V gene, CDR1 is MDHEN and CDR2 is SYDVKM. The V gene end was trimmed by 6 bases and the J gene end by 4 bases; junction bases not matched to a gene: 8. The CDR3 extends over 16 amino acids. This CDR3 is CASRPGQGGRNQPQHF. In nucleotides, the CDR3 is TGTGCCAGCAGGCCGGGACAGGGGGGAAGAAATCAGCCCCAGCATTTT.

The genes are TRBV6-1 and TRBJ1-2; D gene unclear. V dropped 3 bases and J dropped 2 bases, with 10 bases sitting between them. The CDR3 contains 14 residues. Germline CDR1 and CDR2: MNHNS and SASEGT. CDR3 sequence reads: CASSEYEQNYGYTF. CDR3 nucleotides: TGTGCCAGCAGTGAGTATGAACAGAACTATGGCTACACCTTC.

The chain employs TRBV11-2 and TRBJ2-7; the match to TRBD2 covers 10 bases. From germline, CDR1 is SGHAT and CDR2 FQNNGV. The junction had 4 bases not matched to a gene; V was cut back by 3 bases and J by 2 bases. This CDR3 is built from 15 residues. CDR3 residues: CASSFLAGAAYEQYF. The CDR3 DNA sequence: TGTGCCAGCAGCTTTCTAGCGGGAGCCGCCTACGAGCAGTACTTC. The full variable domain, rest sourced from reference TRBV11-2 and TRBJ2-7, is EAGVAQSPRYKIIEKRQSVAFWCNPISGHATLYWYQQILGQGPKLLIQFQNNGVVDDSQLPKDRFSAERLKGVDSTLKIQPAKLEDSAVYLCASSFLAGAAYEQYFGPGTRLTVT.

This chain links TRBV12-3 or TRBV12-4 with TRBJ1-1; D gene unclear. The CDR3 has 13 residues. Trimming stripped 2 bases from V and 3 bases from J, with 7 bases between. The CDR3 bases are TGTGCCAGCAGTTTAAGGAGTTACACTGAAGCTTTCTTT. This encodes CASSLRSYTEAFF.

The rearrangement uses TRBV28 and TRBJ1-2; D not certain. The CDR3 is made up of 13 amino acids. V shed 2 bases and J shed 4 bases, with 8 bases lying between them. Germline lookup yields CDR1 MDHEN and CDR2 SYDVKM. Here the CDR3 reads CASSLEGSYGYTF. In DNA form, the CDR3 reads TGTGCCAGCAGTTTAGAGGGCTCCTATGGCTACACCTTC.

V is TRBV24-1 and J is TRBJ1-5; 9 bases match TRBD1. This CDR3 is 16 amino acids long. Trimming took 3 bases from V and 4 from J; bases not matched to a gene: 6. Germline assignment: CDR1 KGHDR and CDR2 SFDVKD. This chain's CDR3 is CATSDAGTGRNQPQHF. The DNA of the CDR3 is TGTGCCACCAGTGATGCCGGGACAGGGAGGAATCAGCCCCAGCATTTT.

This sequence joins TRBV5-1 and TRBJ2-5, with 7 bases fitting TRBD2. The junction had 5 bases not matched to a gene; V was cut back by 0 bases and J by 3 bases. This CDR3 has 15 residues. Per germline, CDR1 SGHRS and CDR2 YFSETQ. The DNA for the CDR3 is TGCGCCAGCAGCTTGGCCGGGAGGAGGGAAGAGACCCAGTACTTC. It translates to CASSLAGRREETQYF.

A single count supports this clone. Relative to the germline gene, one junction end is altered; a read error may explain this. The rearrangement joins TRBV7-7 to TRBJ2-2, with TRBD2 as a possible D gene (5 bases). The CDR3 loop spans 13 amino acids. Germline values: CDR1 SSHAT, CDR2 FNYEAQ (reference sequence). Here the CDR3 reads CASSSYGAGELFF. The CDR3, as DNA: TGTGCTAGCAGCTCATACGGGGCCGGGGAGCTGTTTTTT.